This T cell receptor beta chain was retrieved from a study of vaccination and CD4 T cells after COVID-19. The overall study: Nine convalescent cases were mild and one was severe, and all had been SARS-CoV-2 positive by nasal swab PCR. Every participant was given two doses of BNT162b2 or mRNA-1273 vaccine.

The CDR3 has 14 amino acids. After removal of 3 bases from V and 4 bases from J, the junction contained 2 bases not matched to a gene. Treatment: approximately 9-day PBMC culture with coronavirus spike peptide pools or control peptides (ViraFEST assay). The Oncomine TCR Beta short-read assay sequenced DNA from cultured CD4+ T cells. TCRdb independently ran MiXCR on the PCR reads; one entry per CDR3 protein. Of several thousand distinct CDR3 sequences detected, approximately 60% appear once; the ten largest clones hold around 20%. This clonotype occurred a few times. What it binds is not known. V is TRBV12-3 or TRBV12-4 and J is TRBJ2-2, with TRBD1 identical over 7 bases. The sequence came from a human donor who had recovered from COVID-19. Sequencing input: CD4+ T cells from blood, cultured in vitro. The CDR3 DNA follows: TGTGCCAGCAGTTTTCCAGGGGGCACCGGGGAGCTGTTTTTT. This encodes CASSFPGGTGELFF.